This entry lists 17 T cell receptor beta chains sequenced from one sample in a study of blood T cell repertoires in COVID-19. This table comes from immunoSEQ multiplex PCR, and its TCRdb copy is limited to in-frame clones, with some not included. The sample consists of fewer than 250,000 clones, approximately 90% of them appearing once. Source material: peripheral blood. These receptors were obtained from a man over 45 with COVID-19, enrolled during active disease.

The rearrangement links TRBV28 to TRBJ2-3; D might be TRBD2 (6 bases). Germline V gives CDR1 MDHEN, CDR2 SYDVKM. The CDR3 has 12 residues. V lost 5 bases and J 6 bases, leaving 9 bases between the germline ends. This chain's CDR3 is CASSARGDTQYF. CDR3 nucleotides: TGTGCCAGCAGTGCACGGGGGGATACGCAGTATTTT.

The chain is built from TRBV5-6 and TRBJ1-5; 7 bases line up with TRBD1. The CDR3 has 18 amino acids. V dropped 5 bases and J dropped 0; count of bases not matched to a gene: 14. Per germline, CDR1 SGHDT and CDR2 YYEEEE. Written as DNA, the CDR3 is TGTGCCAGCAGTCGAACTACCGGGACAGTTTATAGCAATCAGCCCCAGCATTTT. This gives the protein CASSRTTGTVYSNQPQHF.

The chain joins TRBV29-1 to TRBJ2-1; 9 nucleotides agree with TRBD2. Looked up from germline, CDR1 is SQVTM and CDR2 is ANQGSEA. The CDR3 extends over 16 amino acids. V shed 4 bases, J shed 4 bases, and the junction held 11 bases outside the gene matches. The CDR3 spells CSVVSLGLAAYNEQFF. CDR3 DNA: TGCAGCGTTGTCTCATTGGGACTAGCTGCATACAATGAGCAGTTCTTC.

This clone was counted between two and nine times. This rearrangement joins TRBV5-1 to TRBJ2-2; 10 nucleotides agree with TRBD2. Per the germline V gene, CDR1 is SGHRS and CDR2 is YFSETQ. The CDR3 runs to 17 residues. Losses at the gene ends were 1 base for V and 4 bases for J; bases not matched to a gene: 7. CDR3 DNA sequence: TGCGCCAGCAGCTTGTACGGGACTAGCGTCTTCACCGGGGAGCTGTTTTTT. It encodes CASSLYGTSVFTGELFF.

CDR3 residues: CASSVGVDRASTEAFF. CDR3 bases: TGTGCCAGCAGCGTAGGGGTAGACAGGGCGAGCACTGAAGCTTTCTTT. The rearrangement uses TRBV9 and TRBJ1-1, with TRBD1 matching over 7 bases. V lost 0 bases and J lost 4; bases outside the gene matches: 9. The CDR3 extends over 16 amino acids. Germline CDR1 is SGDLS and CDR2 is YYNGEE.

The J gene is TRBJ1-1, the V gene TRBV5-4; a possible D gene is TRBD1 (6 bases). V was trimmed by 4 bases and J by 8 bases, leaving 21 bases between them. The CDR3 consists of 15 residues. Per the germline V gene, CDR1 is SGHNT and CDR2 is YYREEE (reference sequence). CDR3 sequence: CASSPGGLPGQEAFF. In DNA, the CDR3 is TGTGCCAGCAGCCCTGGAGGCCTCCCGGGACAAGAAGCTTTCTTT.

The chain carries TRBV3-1 (or the pseudogene TRBV3-2) and TRBJ1-5; the D gene is possibly TRBD1 (5 bases). The V and J ends lost 0 bases and 6 bases respectively, with 12 bases between them. The CDR3 contains 15 residues. Germline-derived CDR1 and CDR2 are LGHDT and YNNKEL (reference sequence). The chain's CDR3 is CASSQDGGWTQPQHF. DNA for the CDR3: TGTGCCAGCAGCCAAGATGGGGGGTGGACTCAGCCCCAGCATTTT.

This chain connects TRBV6-5 to TRBJ1-2; TRBD1 might be the D (6 bases). The length of the CDR3 is 16 residues. Trimming removed 4 bases at V and 2 bases at J, with 17 bases between. Germline V gene lookup returns CDR1 MNHEY and CDR2 SVGAGI. The CDR3 loop is CASSLQGPRDNYGYTF. In DNA form, the CDR3 reads TGTGCCAGCAGTTTACAGGGCCCTCGGGACAACTATGGCTACACCTTC.

This clone was detected once. V is TRBV14 and J is TRBJ1-2; 9 bases map to TRBD1. CDR3 length: 14 residues. Germline V gene data show CDR1 as SGHDN and CDR2 as FVKESK. V gave up 5 bases and J gave up 7 bases; unmatched junction bases: 8. The CDR3 region has the DNA TGTGCCAGCAGCACCGGGACAGGGTCGTTTGGCTACACCTTC. Its translation is CASSTGTGSFGYTF. Full variable domain (missing parts from reference TRBV14 and TRBJ1-2): EAGVTQFPSHSVIEKGQTVTLRCDPISGHDNLYWYRRVMGKEIKFLLHFVKESKQDESGMPNNRFLAERTGGTYSTLKVQPAELEDSGVYFCASSTGTGSFGYTFGSGTRLTVV.

The count of this clone is one. The rearrangement links TRBV7-9 to TRBJ1-1, with 8 positions matching TRBD1. The CDR3 loop spans 15 amino acids. CDR1 and CDR2 from the germline V gene are SEHNR and FQNEAQ (reference sequence). V gave up 0 bases and J gave up 4 bases; unmatched junction bases: 4. In nucleotides, the CDR3 is TGTGCCAGCAGCTTAGCGACAGGGGCCGGCACTGAAGCTTTCTTT. Translated, it gives CASSLATGAGTEAFF.

This chain links TRBV3-1 (or the pseudogene TRBV3-2) with TRBJ1-5; D gene unclear. Trimming took off 0 bases at V and 0 bases at J, with 9 bases between the two ends. CDR1 is LGHDT, CDR2 YNNKEL, per germline (reference sequence). The CDR3 length is 16 residues. CDR3 loop: CASSQDRGYSNQPQHF. In DNA, the CDR3 is TGTGCCAGCAGCCAAGATCGGGGATATAGCAATCAGCCCCAGCATTTT.

V gene TRBV9 combines with J gene TRBJ2-2; D perhaps matches TRBD1 (8 bases). Germline V CDR1 and CDR2: SGDLS, YYNGEE. There are 17 residues in the CDR3. V lost 0 bases, J lost 1 base, and 13 bases lay in between. The CDR3 DNA follows: TGTGCCAGCAGCGTAGGGGGAGGGACAGGGAACACCGGGGAGCTGTTTTTT. It is translated as CASSVGGGTGNTGELFF.

The chain couples TRBV9 to TRBJ1-4; D is unclear. The ends were cut back, 0 bases at V and 3 bases at J, with 9 bases in the middle. CDR1 SGDLS and CDR2 YYNGEE come from the germline V gene. The CDR3 is made up of 15 amino acids. CDR3 residues: CASSVATGPNEKLFF. CDR3 nucleotide sequence: TGTGCCAGCAGCGTAGCTACGGGTCCTAATGAAAAACTGTTTTTT.

This clone was counted between two and nine times. This chain joins TRBV9 and TRBJ1-2; 11 nucleotides align to TRBD1. The V segment lost 4 bases and the J segment 5 bases; nucleotides outside the gene matches: 16. The CDR3 runs 18 residues. In germline, CDR1 is SGDLS, CDR2 YYNGEE. The CDR3 region is CASSQGLEGDRGWYGYTF. The CDR3 region has the DNA TGTGCCAGCAGCCAGGGACTGGAGGGGGACAGGGGGTGGTATGGCTACACCTTC.

A few counts support this clone. The genes are TRBV4-2 and TRBJ2-7, with a weak D call TRBD2 (5 bases). The CDR3 loop spans 14 amino acids. The germline V gene has CDR1 LGHNA and CDR2 YNFKEQ. Trimming took off 1 base at V and 9 bases at J, with 16 bases between the two ends. This chain's CDR3 is CASSQVRTVPTQYF. The CDR3, as DNA: TGTGCCAGCAGCCAAGTTAGGACTGTGCCGACGCAGTACTTC.

The chain combines TRBV3-1 (or the pseudogene TRBV3-2) with TRBJ2-1; tentatively, D is TRBD2 (5 bases). Deletions cut 6 bases from V and 9 bases from J, with 15 bases between. CDR3 size: 13 residues. Germline V lookup: CDR1 LGHDT, CDR2 YNNKEL (reference sequence). The CDR3 DNA reads TGTGCCAGCAGACCTTCTAGCTGGGGTGAGCAGTTCTTC. Protein sequence: CASRPSSWGEQFF.

This clone was seen a handful of times. This chain joins TRBV5-1 and TRBJ2-2; D might be TRBD1 or TRBD2, each matching 10 bases. CDR3 length: 23 amino acids. Germline V CDR1 and CDR2: SGHRS, YFSETQ. Trimming took off 3 bases at V and 4 bases at J, with 37 bases between the two ends. CDR3 residues: CASSSPGQGRAGGPRAPTGELFF. CDR3 nucleotide sequence: TGCGCCAGCAGCTCCCCGGGACAGGGGAGAGCGGGAGGGCCACGGGCCCCCACCGGGGAGCTGTTTTTT.